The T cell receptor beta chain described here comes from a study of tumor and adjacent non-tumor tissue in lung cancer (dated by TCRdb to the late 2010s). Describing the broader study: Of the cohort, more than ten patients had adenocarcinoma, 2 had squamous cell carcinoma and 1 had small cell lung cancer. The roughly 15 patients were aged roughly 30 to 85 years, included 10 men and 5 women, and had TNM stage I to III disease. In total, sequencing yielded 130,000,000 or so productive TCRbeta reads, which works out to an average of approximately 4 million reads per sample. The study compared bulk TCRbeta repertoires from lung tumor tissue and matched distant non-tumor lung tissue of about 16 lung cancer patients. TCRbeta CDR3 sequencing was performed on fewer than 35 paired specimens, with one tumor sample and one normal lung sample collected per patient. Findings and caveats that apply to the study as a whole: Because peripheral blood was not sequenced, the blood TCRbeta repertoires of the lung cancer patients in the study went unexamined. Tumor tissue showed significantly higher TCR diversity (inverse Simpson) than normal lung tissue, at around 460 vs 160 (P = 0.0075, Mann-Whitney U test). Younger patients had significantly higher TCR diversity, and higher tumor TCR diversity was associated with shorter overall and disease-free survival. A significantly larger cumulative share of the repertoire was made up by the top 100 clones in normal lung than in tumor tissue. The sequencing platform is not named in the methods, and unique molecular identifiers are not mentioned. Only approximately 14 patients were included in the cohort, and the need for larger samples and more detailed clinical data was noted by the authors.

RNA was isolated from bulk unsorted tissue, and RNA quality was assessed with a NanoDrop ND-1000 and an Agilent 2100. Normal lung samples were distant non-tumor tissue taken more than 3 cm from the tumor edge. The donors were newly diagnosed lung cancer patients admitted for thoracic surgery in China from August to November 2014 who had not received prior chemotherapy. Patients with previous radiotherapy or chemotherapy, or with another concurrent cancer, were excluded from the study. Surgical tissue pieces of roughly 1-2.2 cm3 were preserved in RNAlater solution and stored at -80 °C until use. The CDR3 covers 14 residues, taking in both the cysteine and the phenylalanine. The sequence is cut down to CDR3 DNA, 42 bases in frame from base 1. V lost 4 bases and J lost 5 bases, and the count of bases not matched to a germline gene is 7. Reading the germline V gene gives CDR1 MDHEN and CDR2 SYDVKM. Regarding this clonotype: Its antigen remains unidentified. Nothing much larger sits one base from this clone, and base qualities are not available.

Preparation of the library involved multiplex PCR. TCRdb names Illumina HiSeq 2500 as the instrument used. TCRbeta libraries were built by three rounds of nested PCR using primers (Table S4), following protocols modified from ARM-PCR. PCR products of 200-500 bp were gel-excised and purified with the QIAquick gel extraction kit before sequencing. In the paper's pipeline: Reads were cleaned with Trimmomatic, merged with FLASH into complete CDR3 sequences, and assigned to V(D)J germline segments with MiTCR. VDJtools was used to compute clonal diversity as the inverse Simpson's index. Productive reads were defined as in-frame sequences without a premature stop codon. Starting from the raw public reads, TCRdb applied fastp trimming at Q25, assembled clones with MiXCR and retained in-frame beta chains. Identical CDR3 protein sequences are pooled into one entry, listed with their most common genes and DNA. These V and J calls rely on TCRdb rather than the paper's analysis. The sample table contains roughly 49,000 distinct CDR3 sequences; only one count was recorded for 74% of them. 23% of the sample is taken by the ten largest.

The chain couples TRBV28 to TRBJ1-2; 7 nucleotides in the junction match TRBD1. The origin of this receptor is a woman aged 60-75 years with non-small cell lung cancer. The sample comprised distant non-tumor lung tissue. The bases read TGTGCCAGCAGTTCAGGGGGGACGGGATATGGCTACACCTTC. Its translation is CASSSGGTGYGYTF.